The next 5 T cell receptor beta chains were all read from a single sample in a study of OX40 agonist ivuxolimab in advanced cancers. Libraries came from the immunoSEQ multiplex PCR assay. Imported from immuneACCESS, the table was reduced by TCRdb to in-frame sequences with V and J called. These copies leave out some clones; in studies compared against another copy, an unresolved V gene accounts for under half, and the cause of the remainder is not known. The sample has more than 65,000 clones on record, 91% of them singletons. The leading ten clones occupy roughly 1% of the sample. Sequenced material: CD4+ or CD8+ T cells sorted from blood, taken in a trial of the OX40 agonist ivuxolimab. These TCRs come from an adult with an advanced solid tumor such as melanoma, head and neck, liver or kidney cancer.

V and J are TRBV5-4 and TRBJ2-7; 14 bases agree with TRBD2. CDR1 and CDR2 from the germline V gene are SGHNT and YYREEE (reference sequence). CDR3 length equals 17 residues. Trimming cost V 4 bases and J 4 bases; bases outside gene matches: 10. CDR3 sequence: CASSTGLAGGGGYEQYF. The CDR3 region has the DNA TGTGCCAGCAGCACCGGACTAGCGGGAGGAGGAGGTTACGAGCAGTACTTC. The full variable domain, with the rest looked up from reference TRBV5-4 and TRBJ2-7, is ETGVTQSPTHLIKTRGQQVTLRCSSQSGHNTVSWYQQALGQGPQFIFQYYREEENGRGNFPPRFSGLQFPNYSSELNVNALELDDSALYLCASSTGLAGGGGYEQYFGPGTRLTVT.

This sequence joins TRBV6-5 and TRBJ2-7; 10 positions agree with TRBD1. The junction had 8 bases not matched to a gene; V was cut back by 2 bases and J by 4 bases. The CDR3 length is 16 residues. Per the germline V gene, CDR1 is MNHEY and CDR2 is SVGAGI. The CDR3 DNA follows: TGTGCCAGCAGTTACGATGGACAGGGGGGTTTTTACGAGCAGTACTTC. Amino acid sequence: CASSYDGQGGFYEQYF.

This clone was seen only once. Mismatch with germline at one junction end may stem from a read error. The V gene is TRBV12-5, the J gene TRBJ1-4; TRBD1 matches at 7 bases. Germline V gene lookup returns CDR1 LGHNT and CDR2 FRNRAP. There are 15 residues in the CDR3. CDR3 bases: TGTGCTAGTGGTTTGGGCGACAGGGAGGGGGAAAACCTGTTTTTT. Its protein is CASGLGDREGENLFF.

The rearrangement links TRBV11-2 to TRBJ2-5, with D possibly being TRBD2 (6 bases). CDR1 and CDR2 (germline): SGHAT, FQNNGV. The CDR3 covers 14 residues. Trimming stripped 1 base from V and 5 bases from J, with 11 bases between. CDR3 loop: CASSLVGGRETQYF. As DNA, the CDR3 is TGTGCCAGCAGCTTAGTTGGGGGGAGGGAGACCCAGTACTTC. The full variable domain, completed using reference TRBV11-2 and TRBJ2-5, is EAGVAQSPRYKIIEKRQSVAFWCNPISGHATLYWYQQILGQGPKLLIQFQNNGVVDDSQLPKDRFSAERLKGVDSTLKIQPAKLEDSAVYLCASSLVGGRETQYFGPGTRLLVL.

This chain joins TRBV5-1 and TRBJ2-2; D is unclear. Germline V gene lookup returns CDR1 SGHRS and CDR2 YFSETQ. The V gene lost 5 bases and the J gene lost 0 bases, with 2 bases spanning the gap. The CDR3 sequence is 12 residues long. The DNA for the CDR3 is TGCGCCAGCAGTCCGAACACCGGGGAGCTGTTTTTT. Amino acids: CASSPNTGELFF. Looking up the rest from reference TRBV5-1 and TRBJ2-2 gives the full variable domain: KAGVTQTPRYLIKTRGQQVTLSCSPISGHRSVSWYQQTPGQGLQFLFEYFSETQRNKGNFPGRFSGRQFSNSRSEMNVSTLELGDSALYLCASSPNTGELFFGEGSRLTVL.